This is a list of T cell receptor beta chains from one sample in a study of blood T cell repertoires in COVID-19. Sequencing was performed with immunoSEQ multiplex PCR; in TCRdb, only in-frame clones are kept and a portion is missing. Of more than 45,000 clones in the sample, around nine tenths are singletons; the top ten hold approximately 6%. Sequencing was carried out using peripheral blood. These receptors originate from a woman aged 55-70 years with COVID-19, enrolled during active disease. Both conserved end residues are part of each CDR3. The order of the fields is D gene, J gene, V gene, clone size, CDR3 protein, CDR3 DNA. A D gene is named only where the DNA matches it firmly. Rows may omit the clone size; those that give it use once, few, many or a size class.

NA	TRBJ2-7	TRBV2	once	CASRDRTYEQYF	TGTGCCAGCCGCGACAGAACCTACGAGCAGTACTTC
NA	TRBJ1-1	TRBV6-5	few	CASKLQGRATEAFF	TGTGCCAGCAAGCTACAGGGTAGGGCCACTGAAGCTTTCTTT
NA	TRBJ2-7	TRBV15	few	CATSSQAPYEQYF	TGTGCCACCAGTTCACAGGCCCCCTACGAGCAGTACTTC
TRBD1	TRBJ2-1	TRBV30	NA	CAWSVSGGDEQFF	TGTGCCTGGAGTGTATCAGGGGGCGATGAGCAGTTCTTC
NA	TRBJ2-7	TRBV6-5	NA	CASRPTLAGYNEQYF	TGTGCCAGCAGGCCTACGTTGGCAGGGTACAACGAGCAGTACTTC
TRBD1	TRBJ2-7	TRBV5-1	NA	CASRSQTGTVGEQYF	TGCGCCAGCCGATCACAAACCGGGACAGTTGGGGAGCAGTACTTC
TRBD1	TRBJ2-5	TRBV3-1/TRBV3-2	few	CASSDRGLGQETQYF	TGTGCCAGCAGTGACAGGGGGCTGGGGCAAGAGACCCAGTACTTC
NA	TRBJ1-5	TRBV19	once	CASRTGNQPQHF	TGTGCCAGTAGAACAGGCAATCAGCCCCAGCATTTT
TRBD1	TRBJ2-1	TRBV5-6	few	CASSGEQGATYNEQFF	TGTGCCAGCAGCGGGGAACAGGGGGCAACCTACAATGAGCAGTTCTTC
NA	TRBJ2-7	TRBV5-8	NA	CASSPGQTFSYEQYF	TGTGCCAGCAGCCCCGGACAGACTTTTTCTTACGAGCAGTACTTC
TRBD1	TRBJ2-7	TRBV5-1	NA	CASSSSRGRYEQYF	TGCGCCAGCAGCTCGAGCAGGGGGCGCTACGAGCAGTACTTC
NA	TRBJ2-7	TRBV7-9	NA	CASSLVLGPRHEQYF	TGTGCCAGCAGCTTAGTTCTGGGGCCTCGCCACGAGCAGTACTTC
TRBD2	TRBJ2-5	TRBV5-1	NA	CASSLGGRDETQYF	TGCGCCAGCAGCTTGGGCGGGAGGGACGAGACCCAGTACTTC
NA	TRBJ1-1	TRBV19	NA	CASSPPTGPGWTEAFF	TGTGCCAGTAGTCCACCGACCGGCCCGGGTTGGACTGAAGCTTTCTTT
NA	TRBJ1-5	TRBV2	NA	CASSETARGQPQHF	TGTGCCAGCAGTGAGACAGCCAGGGGTCAGCCCCAGCATTTT
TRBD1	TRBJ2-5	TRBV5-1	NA	CASSPDRVETQYF	TGCGCCAGCAGTCCCGACAGGGTGGAGACCCAGTACTTC
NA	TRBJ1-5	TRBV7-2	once	CASSASPGLQPQHF	TGTGCCAGCAGCGCAAGCCCAGGGCTTCAGCCCCAGCATTTT
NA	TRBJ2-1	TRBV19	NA	CASRWRASSYNEQFF	TGTGCCAGTAGATGGAGGGCGAGCTCCTACAATGAGCAGTTCTTC
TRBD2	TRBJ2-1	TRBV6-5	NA	CASNRGLAEINEQFF	TGTGCCAGCAACCGAGGACTAGCGGAGATCAATGAGCAGTTCTTC
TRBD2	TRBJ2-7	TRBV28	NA	CASSGLAGAGEQYF	TGTGCCAGCAGCGGACTAGCGGGAGCGGGTGAGCAGTACTTC
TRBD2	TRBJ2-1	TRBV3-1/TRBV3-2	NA	CASSQGLSGRREQFF	TGTGCCAGCAGCCAAGGGCTAAGCGGGAGGAGAGAGCAGTTCTTC
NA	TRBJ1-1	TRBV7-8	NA	CASSLNLGVNTEAFF	TGTGCCAGCAGCTTAAATCTGGGCGTGAACACTGAAGCTTTCTTT
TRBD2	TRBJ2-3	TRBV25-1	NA	CASSHTTGGTQYF	TGTGCCAGCAGTCACACCACGGGAGGTACGCAGTATTTT
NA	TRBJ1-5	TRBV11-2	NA	CASSFTGTNQPQHF	TGTGCCAGCAGCTTTACAGGGACCAATCAGCCCCAGCATTTT
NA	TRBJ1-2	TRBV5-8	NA	CASSLGSHGYTF	TGTGCCAGCAGCTTAGGGAGCCATGGCTACACCTTC
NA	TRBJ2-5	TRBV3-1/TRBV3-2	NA	CASSPGPGETQYF	TGTGCCAGCAGCCCAGGGCCCGGAGAGACCCAGTACTTC
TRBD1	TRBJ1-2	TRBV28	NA	CASEYSSGGVYGYTF	TGTGCCAGCGAATATTCATCAGGGGGCGTCTATGGCTACACCTTC
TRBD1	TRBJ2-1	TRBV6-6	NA	CASLGWGDRTYNEQFF	TGTGCCAGCCTGGGGTGGGGGGACAGGACCTACAATGAGCAGTTCTTC
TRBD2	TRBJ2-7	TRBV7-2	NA	CASSPLAGVYEQYF	TGTGCCAGCAGCCCTCTAGCGGGAGTCTACGAGCAGTACTTC
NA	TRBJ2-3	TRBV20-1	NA	CSASRDFATDTQYF	TGCAGTGCTAGTCGGGACTTCGCCACAGATACGCAGTATTTT
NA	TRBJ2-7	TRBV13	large	CASSVTGEQYF	TGTGCCAGCAGCGTAACCGGTGAGCAGTACTTC
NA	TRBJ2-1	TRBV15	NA	CATSRASSYNEQFF	TGTGCCACCAGCAGAGCGAGCTCCTACAATGAGCAGTTCTTC
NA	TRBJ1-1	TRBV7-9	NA	CASREAGRGDTEAFF	TGTGCCAGCAGGGAGGCAGGGCGGGGAGACACTGAAGCTTTCTTT
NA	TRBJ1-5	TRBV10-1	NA	CASRQGNQPQHF	TGCGCCAGCAGGCAGGGTAATCAGCCCCAGCATTTT
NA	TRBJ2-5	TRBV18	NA	CASSSTRAGQETQYF	TGTGCCAGCTCATCGACCCGGGCGGGCCAAGAGACCCAGTACTTC
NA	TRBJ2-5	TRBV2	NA	CASSRFRGETQYF	TGTGCCAGCAGTCGTTTCAGAGGGGAGACCCAGTACTTC
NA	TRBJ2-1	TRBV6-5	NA	CASSFRVSSYNEQFF	TGTGCCAGCAGTTTCAGGGTGAGCTCCTACAATGAGCAGTTCTTC
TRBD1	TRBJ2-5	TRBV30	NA	CAWMGQLQETQYF	TGTGCCTGGATGGGACAGTTACAAGAGACCCAGTACTTC
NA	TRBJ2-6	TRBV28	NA	CASSLWGSSGANVLTF	TGTGCCAGCAGTTTATGGGGGAGCTCTGGGGCCAACGTCCTGACTTTC
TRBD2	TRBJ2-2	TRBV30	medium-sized	CAWSVREGHTGELFF	TGTGCCTGGAGTGTACGGGAGGGCCACACCGGGGAGCTGTTTTTT
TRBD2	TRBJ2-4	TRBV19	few	CASSLGLAGGLAKNIQYF	TGTGCCAGTAGCTTGGGACTAGCGGGAGGGCTAGCCAAAAACATTCAGTACTTC
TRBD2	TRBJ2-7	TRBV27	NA	CASSVPGLAYEQYF	TGTGCCAGCAGTGTCCCGGGACTAGCATACGAGCAGTACTTC
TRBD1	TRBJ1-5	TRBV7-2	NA	CASSSIGQGNQPQHF	TGTGCCAGCAGCTCCATAGGACAGGGCAATCAGCCCCAGCATTTT
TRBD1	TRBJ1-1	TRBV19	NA	CASSSRGAEAFF	TGTGCCAGTAGTAGCAGGGGGGCTGAAGCTTTCTTT
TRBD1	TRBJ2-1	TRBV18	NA	CASSPRGTGLIGEQFF	TGTGCCAGCTCACCGAGGGGGACAGGGTTGATAGGTGAGCAGTTCTTC
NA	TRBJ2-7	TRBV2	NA	CASRNRDNSYEQYF	TGTGCCAGCAGAAACCGGGACAACTCCTACGAGCAGTACTTC
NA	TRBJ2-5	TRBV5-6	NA	CASSQDMGSVQETQYF	TGTGCCAGCAGCCAGGACATGGGAAGTGTCCAAGAGACCCAGTACTTC
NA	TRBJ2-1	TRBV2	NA	CASTLQPYNEQFF	TGTGCCAGCACCCTACAGCCCTACAATGAGCAGTTCTTC
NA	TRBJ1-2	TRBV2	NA	CASRREGGLNYGYTF	TGTGCCAGCCGCAGGGAGGGGGGCCTTAACTATGGCTACACCTTC
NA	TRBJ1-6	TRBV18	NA	CASSPDSDRYNSPLHF	TGTGCCAGCTCTCCAGACAGTGATAGGTATAATTCACCCCTCCACTTT
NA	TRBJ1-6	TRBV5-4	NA	CASSPGGGNSPLHF	TGTGCCAGCAGCCCCGGGGGTGGAAATTCACCCCTCCACTTT